Below, 19 T cell receptor beta chains from the same sample are listed, as sequenced in a study of identical twins. TCRdb re-analysed the 5' RACE reads in MiXCR, keeping a single row per CDR3 protein. The table has approximately 590,000 distinct CDR3 sequences, approximately 10% seen once. These data were also reused for a study on yellow fever vaccine responses in identical twins.

Sequencing used PBMCs. These receptors originate from a woman aged 18 to 35 in good health.

This clonotype showed up many times. The rearrangement links TRBV12-5 to TRBJ2-1; no reliable D call. Germline V gives CDR1 LGHNT, CDR2 FRNRAP. The CDR3 extends over 16 amino acids. V gave up 7 bases and J gave up 0 bases, with 16 bases separating them. The CDR3 coding sequence is TGTGCTAGTGCTCCTCGCACCCTGAGCTCCTACAATGAGCAGTTCTTC. Protein product: CASAPRTLSSYNEQFF.

This clonotype was detected ten times or more. The chain carries TRBV7-2 and TRBJ2-3; possible D gene TRBD2, 6 bases. The germline gives CDR1 SGHTA, CDR2 FQGNSA. V gave up 3 bases and J gave up 5 bases, with 12 bases separating them. CDR3 length equals 14 residues. Here the CDR3 reads CASSLTGAVDTQYF. The CDR3 bases are TGTGCCAGCAGCTTGACGGGAGCCGTAGATACGCAGTATTTT.

This clonotype was found a few times. The chain uses TRBV12-3 or TRBV12-4 and TRBJ2-5, with 8 bases aligning to TRBD1. Trimming took 6 bases from V and 4 from J; bases not matched to a gene: 16. The CDR3 consists of 17 residues. The CDR3 DNA is TGTGCCAGCAGCCCCGGACAGGGAGAGTTGGGGCTAGAGACCCAGTACTTC. It specifies CASSPGQGELGLETQYF.

This clonotype was observed a few times. The chain couples TRBV18 to TRBJ2-7; D possibly uses TRBD1 or TRBD2 (5 bases each). The CDR3 has 18 amino acids. Between the trimmed V and J ends, which lost 5 bases and 1 base, there was a span of 24 bases. Germline CDR1 KGHSH, CDR2 LQKENI. CDR3 DNA sequence: TGTGCCAGCTCAGAGGGGACGTATTCCTTGGGCGGTTCCTACGAGCAGTACTTC. Amino acid sequence: CASSEGTYSLGGSYEQYF.

Many counts were recorded for this clonotype. The chain links TRBV12-3 or TRBV12-4 to TRBJ2-3; D possibly matches TRBD1 or TRBD2 (5 bases each). V was clipped by 0 bases and J by 0 bases, with 13 bases between them. The CDR3 consists of 17 residues. CDR3: CASSLAKGTGSTDTQYF. For the CDR3, the DNA is TGTGCCAGCAGTTTAGCGAAGGGGACGGGGAGCACAGATACGCAGTATTTT.

The CDR3: CASSLRGAPQETQYF. In DNA, the CDR3 is TGTGCCAGCAGCTTGCGGGGGGCCCCCCAAGAGACCCAGTACTTC. The V call is TRBV7-3, the J call TRBJ2-5, with 8 bases matching TRBD2. V lost 3 bases to trimming and J lost 1 base; unmatched junction nucleotides: 4. Germline-derived CDR1 and CDR2 are SGHTA and FQGTGA. The CDR3 consists of 15 residues.

This rearrangement joins TRBV6-1 to TRBJ2-2; either TRBD1 or TRBD2 may supply D (5 bases each). The CDR3 spans 15 residues. Germline V gene lookup returns CDR1 MNHNS and CDR2 SASEGT. Deletions cut 6 bases from V and 7 bases from J, with 18 bases between. The CDR3 loop is CASSRGTRVDGELFF. In DNA form, the CDR3 reads TGTGCCAGCAGCAGAGGGACGAGGGTCGACGGGGAGCTGTTTTTT.

In its sample, this clonotype was seen many times. The rearrangement joins TRBV29-1 to TRBJ2-3; perhaps TRBD1 as D (7 bases). The germline V gene has CDR1 SQVTM and CDR2 ANQGSEA. This CDR3 comprises 18 residues. The V and J ends lost 0 bases and 2 bases respectively, with 21 bases between them. In DNA form, the CDR3 reads TGCAGCGTTGAAGATTGGAGGGGGCAAGGTGAATCCACAGATACGCAGTATTTT. Protein sequence: CSVEDWRGQGESTDTQYF.

This clonotype has only a few counts. This chain connects TRBV27 to TRBJ2-3; D gene unclear. Per germline, CDR1 MNHEY and CDR2 SMNVEV (reference sequence). V lost 0 bases and J lost 5, with 6 bases in between. The CDR3 has 13 residues. This chain's CDR3 is CASSLSDQDTQYF. As DNA, the CDR3 is TGTGCCAGCAGTTTATCGGACCAAGATACGCAGTATTTT.

This chain joins TRBV10-3 and TRBJ2-3; perhaps TRBD2 as D (6 bases). CDR3 length: 16 residues. V was shortened by 0 bases and J by 3 bases, with 13 bases between the two germline ends. Germline CDR1 is ENHRY and CDR2 is SYGVKD. The CDR3 loop reads CAISESPGRNTDTQYF. The DNA for the CDR3 is TGTGCCATCAGTGAGTCTCCAGGGAGGAATACAGATACGCAGTATTTT.

Many counts were recorded for this clonotype. The chain carries TRBV6-5 and TRBJ2-7; D possibly corresponds to TRBD1 (5 bases). The CDR3 consists of 15 residues. Trimming stripped 2 bases from V and 4 bases from J, with 15 bases between. Germline V gives CDR1 MNHEY, CDR2 SVGAGI. The CDR3 here is CASSYKGLGTYEQYF. The CDR3 DNA is TGTGCCAGCAGTTACAAGGGGCTTGGCACTTACGAGCAGTACTTC.

This clonotype was detected a few times. The V gene is TRBV12-3 or TRBV12-4, the J gene TRBJ2-1; 8 nucleotides line up with TRBD1. Unmatched junction bases numbered 4, after V lost 5 bases and J lost 10 bases. This CDR3 is built from 12 residues. This CDR3 reads CASSVRDREQFF. The DNA for the CDR3 is TGTGCCAGCAGTGTAAGGGACAGGGAGCAGTTCTTC.

In its sample, this clonotype was seen many times. This rearrangement joins TRBV7-2 to TRBJ2-7, with no clear D. CDR1 SGHTA and CDR2 FQGNSA come from the germline V gene. This CDR3 has 14 amino acids. V lost 2 bases and J 4 bases, leaving 12 bases between the germline ends. In DNA form, the CDR3 reads TGTGCCAGCAGCTTAAGTTCTGGGAAATACGAGCAGTACTTC. Residues: CASSLSSGKYEQYF.

The CDR3 DNA sequence: TGTGCCAGCAGTTACTCCGAACTAGCGGGAGTCGAGCAGTACTTC. It encodes CASSYSELAGVEQYF. The chain links TRBV6-2 or TRBV6-3 to TRBJ2-7, with TRBD2 matching over 11 bases. The CDR3 has 15 amino acids. J gave up 6 bases and V 0 bases, and 4 bases lay outside the gene matches. Germline values: CDR1 MNHEY, CDR2 SVGEGT.

CDR3 DNA sequence: TGTGCCAGCAGCCCATCCCCGGGCCGGGAGGGCGGGACCCAGTACTTC. Amino acids: CASSPSPGREGGTQYF. The J gene is TRBJ2-5, the V gene TRBV3-1; 8 positions agree with TRBD2. Germline CDR1 LGHDT, CDR2 YNNKEL (reference sequence). J gave up 7 bases and V 4 bases, and 14 bases lay outside the gene matches. There are 16 residues in the CDR3.

This clonotype was picked up many times. The V and J genes are TRBV15 and TRBJ2-7, with unresolved D. V lost 0 bases and J lost 0, with 12 bases in between. Germline CDR1 LNHNV, CDR2 YYDKDF (reference sequence). The CDR3 is made up of 16 amino acids. CDR3 protein: CATSRDELDGSYEQYF. CDR3 nucleotide sequence: TGTGCCACCAGCAGAGACGAGTTGGACGGCTCCTACGAGCAGTACTTC.

At least ten counts were recorded for this clonotype. The V gene is TRBV29-1, the J gene TRBJ2-4, with no clear D. Germline lookup yields CDR1 SQVTM and CDR2 ANQGSEA. This CDR3 region has 14 residues. Trimming pared 6 bases from V and 2 bases from J, leaving 14 bases between. The CDR3 sequence: CSVPPDDSKNIQYF. For the CDR3, the DNA is TGCAGCGTCCCCCCGGATGACTCCAAAAACATTCAGTACTTC.

The rearrangement links TRBV11-2 to TRBJ2-3, with 7 bases aligning to TRBD2. This CDR3 has 16 amino acids. CDR1 SGHAT and CDR2 FQNNGV come from the germline V gene. The junction had 11 bases not matched to a gene; V was cut back by 2 bases and J by 6 bases. CDR3 nucleotide sequence: TGTGCCAGCAGCTTATTGGCGGCGGGAGATTTGGATACGCAGTATTTT. Translation gives CASSLLAAGDLDTQYF.

This clonotype was counted between two and nine times. The CDR3 reads CASSQVAEQPQHF. CDR3 nucleotide sequence: TGTGCCAGCAGCCAAGTAGCGGAACAGCCCCAGCATTTT. The chain joins TRBV4-2 to TRBJ1-5; unclear D gene. V shed 1 base and J shed 7 bases, with 8 bases lying between them. CDR1 is LGHNA, CDR2 YNFKEQ, per germline. The CDR3 totals 13 residues.